The clone carrying this T cell receptor beta chain was observed at least ten times. As yet, its antigen is unknown. The sample belongs to a study of human T cells and chemical hapten exposure. Study-wide context: While the approximately 24-week study was under way, patients received diphenylcyclopropenone on the scalp every week. Findings and limits, study-wide: High-frequency TCRs, those above 1 in 1000, stayed the same after DPC sensitization. It was expanded TCRs that formed significantly more large CDR3 similarity clusters than controls did.

This CDR3 region has 12 residues. Germline V lookup: CDR1 MDHEN, CDR2 SYDVKM. The V gene lost 2 bases and the J gene lost 11 bases, with 13 bases spanning the gap. The library gave individual cDNA molecules unique molecular identifiers. TCRdb re-called the RACE reads through MiXCR, storing one row per CDR3 protein. The table shows about 57,000 distinct CDR3 sequences, with 7.5% to 10% occurring only once. Stated time point: patch test 1, 2 weeks after DPC sensitization. The sample's treatment: therapeutic diphenylcyclopropenone sensitization with weekly scalp DPC. This sample comprised whole blood, obtained in connection with sensitization to the hapten diphenylcyclopropenone (DPC). The rearrangement uses TRBV28 and TRBJ2-7; the D call may be TRBD1 or TRBD2 (5 bases each). The receptor's source is a middle-aged woman with alopecia areata. Some clones in this sample may be carry-over from other donors' samples. CDR3: CASSLGGFDKYF. CDR3 DNA sequence: TGTGCCAGCAGTTTAGGGGGATTCGATAAGTACTTC.